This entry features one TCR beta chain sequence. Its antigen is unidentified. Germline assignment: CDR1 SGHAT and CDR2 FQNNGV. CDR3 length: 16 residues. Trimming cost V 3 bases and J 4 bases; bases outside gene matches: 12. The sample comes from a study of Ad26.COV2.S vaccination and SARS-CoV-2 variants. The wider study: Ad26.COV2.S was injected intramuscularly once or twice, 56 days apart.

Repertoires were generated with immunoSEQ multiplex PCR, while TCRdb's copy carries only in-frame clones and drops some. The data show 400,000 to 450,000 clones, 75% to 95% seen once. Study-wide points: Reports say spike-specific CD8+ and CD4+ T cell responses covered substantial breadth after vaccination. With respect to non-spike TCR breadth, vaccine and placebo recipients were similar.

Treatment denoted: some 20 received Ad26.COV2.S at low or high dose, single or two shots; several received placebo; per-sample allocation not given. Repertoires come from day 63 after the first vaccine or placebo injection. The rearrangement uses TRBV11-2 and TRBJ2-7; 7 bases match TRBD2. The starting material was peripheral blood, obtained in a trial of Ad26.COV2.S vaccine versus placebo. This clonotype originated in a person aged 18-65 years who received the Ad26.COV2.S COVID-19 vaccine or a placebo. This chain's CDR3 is CASSFPHSRGEYEQYF. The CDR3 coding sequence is TGTGCCAGCAGCTTTCCCCACAGCCGGGGGGAGTACGAGCAGTACTTC.